The clone carrying this TCR beta chain was seen a handful of times. Sample-barcoded 5' priming and a J-beta primer mix drove a second PCR of roughly 6 to 12 cycles. From each sample, at least 2.5 million paired-end reads containing CDR3 were obtained. TCRdb fed the 5' RACE reads into MiXCR, producing one record per CDR3 protein. Of some 1.4 million distinct CDR3 sequences in the sample, around 39% were seen once. This sample stems from a study of blood T cells in healthy people across ages. The TCR sequence derives from a young woman in good health. Sequencing was carried out using blood.

The CDR3 sequence is CASSDTGPYNEQFF. The CDR3 coding sequence is TGTGCCAGCAGTGATACCGGGCCTTACAATGAGCAGTTCTTC. The V gene is TRBV6-1, the J gene TRBJ2-1; D is uncertain. CDR1 and CDR2 (germline): MNHNS, SASEGT. V was shortened by 3 bases and J by 4 bases, with 10 bases between the two germline ends. This CDR3 comprises 14 residues.